The 25 T cell receptor beta chains given below trace back to one sample, sequenced in a study of T cell responses to AZD1222 COVID-19 vaccine. The repertoire was sequenced with immunoSEQ multiplex PCR; TCRdb's copy has only in-frame clones and lacks some. The table includes around 160,000 clones, 90% to 95% detected once. This material consisted of peripheral blood, taken on day 0 of AZD1222 vaccination. The receptor source for this set is an adult in good health.

This sequence joins TRBV7-8 and TRBJ2-2; 13 bases map to TRBD2. The CDR3 is made up of 16 amino acids. V was clipped by 3 bases and J by 5 bases; unmatched bases: 3. The germline V gene encodes CDR1 SGHVS and CDR2 FQNEAQ. The CDR3 reads CASSLLTSGGTGELFF. The CDR3 DNA reads TGTGCCAGCAGCTTGCTGACTAGCGGGGGGACCGGGGAGCTGTTTTTT.

The chain combines TRBV4-1 with TRBJ2-2; the D is unclear. V lost 4 bases, J lost 0 bases, and 12 bases lay in between. Germline V gene sequence: CDR1 MGHRA, CDR2 YSYEKL. This CDR3 has 16 amino acids. CDR3: CASSRNMPSNTGELFF. The CDR3 DNA follows: TGCGCCAGCAGCCGGAACATGCCTTCGAACACCGGGGAGCTGTTTTTT.

The rearrangement joins TRBV5-4 to TRBJ1-1; tentative D call: TRBD1 (6 bases). The CDR3 is 15 residues long. Germline CDR1 is SGHNT and CDR2 is YYREEE (reference sequence). V was shortened by 4 bases and J by 3 bases, with 16 bases between the two germline ends. The DNA of the CDR3 is TGTGCCAGCAGCAGACACAGGGTAGGGGACACTGAAGCTTTCTTT. It specifies CASSRHRVGDTEAFF. Using reference TRBV5-4 and TRBJ1-1 for the parts outside the CDR3, the full variable domain is ETGVTQSPTHLIKTRGQQVTLRCSSQSGHNTVSWYQQALGQGPQFIFQYYREEENGRGNFPPRFSGLQFPNYSSELNVNALELDDSALYLCASSRHRVGDTEAFFGQGTRLTVV.

J is TRBJ2-7 and V is TRBV14; D might be TRBD1 (6 bases). This CDR3 contains 15 residues. Between the trimmed V and J ends, which lost 3 bases and 3 bases, there was a span of 15 bases. CDR1 is SGHDN and CDR2 is FVKESK in the germline V gene. The CDR3 nucleotides are TGTGCCAGCAGCCACGGGACATACCCATACTACGAGCAGTACTTC. This sequence encodes CASSHGTYPYYEQYF.

The rearrangement joins TRBV27 to TRBJ1-2; no firm D call. The CDR3 is 17 amino acids. Trimming left V 2 bases short and J 6 bases short, with 22 bases between. CDR1 is MNHEY and CDR2 is SMNVEV in the germline V gene (reference sequence). This CDR3 reads CASSLNTVRSELNGYTF. DNA of the CDR3: TGTGCCAGCAGTTTAAATACGGTCAGATCCGAGCTAAATGGCTACACCTTC.

The rearrangement links TRBV5-1 to TRBJ2-5, with D possibly TRBD2 on 6 matching bases. CDR1 and CDR2 (germline): SGHRS, YFSETQ. Trimming pared 0 bases from V and 5 bases from J, leaving 17 bases between. The CDR3 length is 16 residues. CDR3 DNA: TGCGCCAGCAGCTTGGAGTACGGGAGAGGGGTCGAGACCCAGTACTTC. Its protein product is CASSLEYGRGVETQYF.

V and J are TRBV3-1 (or the pseudogene TRBV3-2) and TRBJ2-3; the D is unclear. Germline loops: CDR1 LGHDT, CDR2 YNNKEL (reference sequence). This CDR3 contains 15 residues. V gave up 0 bases and J gave up 2 bases, with 9 bases separating them. The CDR3 bases are TGTGCCAGCAGCCAAGAGAACCCGTTCACAGATACGCAGTATTTT. This encodes CASSQENPFTDTQYF.

The rearrangement links TRBV7-2 to TRBJ2-3, with a possible D match to TRBD2 (6 bases). Trimming removed 6 bases at V and 6 bases at J, with 31 bases between. The CDR3 is 19 residues long. Germline V gene data show CDR1 as SGHTA and CDR2 as FQGNSA. CDR3 protein: CASRLRGSLFVDSSDTQYF. Here the CDR3 DNA reads TGTGCCAGCAGATTACGGGGGAGCCTTTTCGTGGATAGCTCTGATACGCAGTATTTT.

This chain connects TRBV5-4 to TRBJ1-4; the D gene is possibly TRBD1 (5 bases). V shed 2 bases and J shed 6 bases, with 14 bases lying between them. This CDR3 comprises 15 residues. Germline V lookup: CDR1 SGHNT, CDR2 YYREEE (reference sequence). The CDR3 DNA is TGTGCCAGCAGCTTAGGGAGGCGGGGGGATGAAAAACTGTTTTTT. This sequence encodes CASSLGRRGDEKLFF.

The chain is built from TRBV14 and TRBJ1-2; no reliable D call. Germline V gene lookup returns CDR1 SGHDN and CDR2 FVKESK. V was shortened by 5 bases and J by 8 bases, with 9 bases between the two germline ends. The CDR3 totals 11 residues. The CDR3 here is CASSSREGYTF. The CDR3 DNA reads as TGTGCCAGCAGCAGCCGAGAGGGCTACACCTTC. The full variable domain, in which reference TRBV14 and TRBJ1-2 provide the parts outside the CDR3, is EAGVTQFPSHSVIEKGQTVTLRCDPISGHDNLYWYRRVMGKEIKFLLHFVKESKQDESGMPNNRFLAERTGGTYSTLKVQPAELEDSGVYFCASSSREGYTFGSGTRLTVV.

The rearrangement uses TRBV28 and TRBJ2-7; D is tentatively TRBD1 or TRBD2 (5 bases each). Germline V gene sequence: CDR1 MDHEN, CDR2 SYDVKM. The CDR3 consists of 13 residues. Trimming removed 5 bases at V and 4 bases at J, with 12 bases between. In DNA, the CDR3 is TGTGCCAGCAGTGTAGGGACGGAGTACGAGCAGTACTTC. It translates to CASSVGTEYEQYF.

This clone was seen once. This rearrangement joins TRBV19 to TRBJ1-2, with D unclear. The CDR3 totals 16 residues. V gave up 4 bases and J gave up 4 bases, with 19 bases separating them. CDR1 is LNHDA, CDR2 SQIVND, per germline (reference sequence). CDR3 protein: CASSTGFGRSPYGYTF. Written as DNA, the CDR3 is TGTGCCAGTAGTACCGGTTTTGGACGGTCCCCCTATGGCTACACCTTC.

The chain combines TRBV5-1 with TRBJ1-1; 8 bases align to TRBD1. CDR3 length: 15 residues. Trimming took 2 bases from V and 6 from J; bases not matched to a gene: 9. Germline loops: CDR1 SGHRS, CDR2 YFSETQ. Written as DNA, the CDR3 is TGCGCCAGCAGCTTCGGGACAGGTGATATCGCTGAAGCTTTCTTT. It yields the protein CASSFGTGDIAEAFF.

This chain links TRBV12-3 or TRBV12-4 with TRBJ2-7; 11 bases map to TRBD1. The V gene end was trimmed by 7 bases and the J gene end by 7 bases; junction bases not matched to a gene: 6. The CDR3 is made up of 13 amino acids. CDR3 residues: CASNNGQGAEQYF. The CDR3 DNA reads TGTGCCAGCAACAACGGACAGGGGGCTGAGCAGTACTTC.

CDR3 sequence (DNA): TGTGCCAGCAGCTTTGTAGCGGGATCCTACGAGCAGTACTTC. It specifies CASSFVAGSYEQYF. The V gene is TRBV5-6, the J gene TRBJ2-7; TRBD2 matches 8 bases. CDR1 is SGHDT, CDR2 YYEEEE, per germline. The CDR3 totals 14 residues. V trimming: 2 bases; J trimming: 1 base; junction bases outside the gene matches: 2.

The rearrangement uses TRBV7-2 and TRBJ2-6; no definite D call. V lost 1 base and J 2 bases, leaving 15 bases between the germline ends. This CDR3 has 18 residues. CDR1 and CDR2 from the germline V gene are SGHTA and FQGNSA. Here the CDR3 DNA reads TGTGCCAGCAGCTTAGGTCTTGGCGGAGCCCCTGGGGCCAACGTCCTGACTTTC. Amino acids: CASSLGLGGAPGANVLTF.

This chain connects TRBV4-3 to TRBJ1-4; no clear D. The CDR3 consists of 15 residues. In germline, CDR1 is LGHNA, CDR2 YSLEER. V was shortened by 0 bases and J by 5 bases, with 10 bases between the two germline ends. DNA for the CDR3: TGCGCCAGCAGCCAAGATCTGGCCGAAAATGAAAAACTGTTTTTT. This translates into CASSQDLAENEKLFF.

The chain uses TRBV4-3 and TRBJ2-5; D assignment may be TRBD1 or TRBD2 (6 bases each). The V gene lost 0 bases and the J gene lost 5 bases, with 13 bases spanning the gap. The germline CDR1 and CDR2 sequences are LGHNA and YSLEER. This CDR3 is built from 15 residues. The CDR3: CASSQEMGGPETQYF. CDR3 DNA: TGCGCCAGCAGCCAAGAGATGGGGGGCCCTGAGACCCAGTACTTC.

The CDR3: CASSPDWEDYEQYF. CDR3 DNA sequence: TGTGCCAGCAGCCCTGACTGGGAAGACTACGAGCAGTACTTC. V gene TRBV11-2 combines with J gene TRBJ2-7; D ambiguous. Germline V gives CDR1 SGHAT, CDR2 FQNNGV. The germline V and J ends were trimmed by 5 bases and 3 bases, with 14 bases remaining between them. The CDR3 is 14 amino acids.

The chain uses TRBV18 and TRBJ2-7; D uncertain. The CDR3 spans 12 residues. Per the germline V gene, CDR1 is KGHSH and CDR2 is LQKENI. V dropped 6 bases and J dropped 2 bases, with 8 bases sitting between them. The CDR3 here is CASSKETYEQYF. DNA for the CDR3: TGTGCCAGCTCCAAGGAGACCTACGAGCAGTACTTC.

This chain links TRBV19 with TRBJ2-3; D gene uncertain. Germline V gene sequence: CDR1 LNHDA, CDR2 SQIVND (reference sequence). Deletions cut 1 base from V and 0 bases from J, with 8 bases between. This CDR3 comprises 15 residues. CDR3 amino acids: CASSIGAGSTDTQYF. In DNA form, the CDR3 reads TGTGCCAGTAGTATAGGGGCCGGGAGCACAGATACGCAGTATTTT.

The V gene is TRBV7-9, the J gene TRBJ1-5; D not certain. The ends were cut back, 9 bases at V and 2 bases at J, with 14 bases in the middle. The CDR3 has 14 residues. CDR1 is SEHNR and CDR2 is FQNEAQ in the germline V gene (reference sequence). The CDR3 DNA reads TGTGCCAGACATCAAGCCCTTTGCAATCAGCCCCAGCATTTT. Its protein is CARHQALCNQPQHF.

Points on this clone: Distinct nucleotide sequences in the sample also encode this CDR3. The chain is built from TRBV18 and TRBJ2-7, with D possibly matching TRBD1 (6 bases). The ends were cut back, 3 bases at V and 4 bases at J, with 10 bases in the middle. The germline gives CDR1 KGHSH, CDR2 LQKENI. This CDR3 has 13 amino acids. CDR3 coding DNA: TGTGCCAGCTCACCGTACAGGGAGTACGAGCAGTACTTC. This codes for CASSPYREYEQYF.

The J gene is TRBJ2-1, the V gene TRBV12-3 or TRBV12-4, with D uncertain. The V end lost 4 bases, the J end lost 9 bases, and 7 bases lay between the germline ends. This CDR3 has 11 amino acids. CDR3 amino acids: CASSYQREQFF. The CDR3 DNA follows: TGTGCCAGCAGTTACCAGCGTGAGCAGTTCTTC.

This rearrangement joins TRBV6-5 to TRBJ2-3; D not certain. From germline, CDR1 is MNHEY and CDR2 SVGAGI. Trimming cost V 5 bases and J 3 bases, with 12 bases left between them. The CDR3 has 14 amino acids. The CDR3 DNA is TGTGCCAGCAGTACCCGCACAGCAACAGATACGCAGTATTTT. It yields the protein CASSTRTATDTQYF.